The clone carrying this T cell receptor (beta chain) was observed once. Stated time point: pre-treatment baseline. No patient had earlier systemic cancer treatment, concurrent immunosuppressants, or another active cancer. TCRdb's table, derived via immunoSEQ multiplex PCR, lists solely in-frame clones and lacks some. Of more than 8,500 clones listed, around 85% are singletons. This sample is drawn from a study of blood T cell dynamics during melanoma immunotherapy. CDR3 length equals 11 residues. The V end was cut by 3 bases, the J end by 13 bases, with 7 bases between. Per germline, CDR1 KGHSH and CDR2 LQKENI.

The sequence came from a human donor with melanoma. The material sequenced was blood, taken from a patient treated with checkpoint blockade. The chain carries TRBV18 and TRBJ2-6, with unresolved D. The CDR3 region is CASSPTSVLTF. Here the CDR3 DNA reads TGTGCCAGCTCACCGACGTCAGTCCTGACTTTC.